Each of the 7 T cell receptor beta chains below was sequenced from the same sample in a study of blood T cell repertoires in COVID-19. Assay used: immunoSEQ multiplex PCR; TCRdb lists only in-frame clones, some missing. The sample has around 200,000 clones, less than 90% seen once. The sample comprised peripheral blood. These TCRs come from a woman in her 70s with COVID-19, enrolled during active disease.

The chain uses TRBV19 and TRBJ1-2; no definite D call. V lost 3 bases and J 6 bases, leaving 14 bases between the germline ends. Germline CDR1 is LNHDA and CDR2 is SQIVND (reference sequence). This CDR3 has 14 amino acids. The CDR3 nucleotides are TGTGCCAGTAGTATCCTACGAGGGTTGAATGGCTACACCTTC. Translated: CASSILRGLNGYTF.

V and J are TRBV11-2 and TRBJ2-7, with 7 nucleotides matching TRBD1. V was pared by 5 bases and J by 3 bases, with 7 bases of the junction left unmatched. The germline V gene encodes CDR1 SGHAT and CDR2 FQNNGV. CDR3 length equals 14 residues. CDR3 sequence (DNA): TGTGCCAGCAGCGTAGGGACAGAGAACTACGAGCAGTACTTC. Protein sequence: CASSVGTENYEQYF.

This clone was found once. This sequence joins TRBV10-2 and TRBJ1-3, with D tentatively TRBD1 (6 bases). Trimming pared 4 bases from V and 4 bases from J, leaving 29 bases between. There are 20 residues in the CDR3. Germline assignment: CDR1 WSHSY and CDR2 SAAADI. In DNA form, the CDR3 reads TGCGCCAGCAGTGGGAGCCGACAGGCCACGACCATCACACAAGGAAACACCATATATTTT. Its protein is CASSGSRQATTITQGNTIYF.

The gene calls are TRBV14 and TRBJ2-5; D gene uncertain. The germline V and J ends were trimmed by 1 base and 7 bases, with 16 bases remaining between them. The CDR3 contains 15 residues. Germline V CDR1 and CDR2: SGHDN, FVKESK. In DNA form, the CDR3 reads TGTGCCAGCAGCCAAGCGTCGAATAGTCGAGCGACCCAGTACTTC. This codes for CASSQASNSRATQYF.

This chain joins TRBV20-1 and TRBJ2-3; no firm D call. The CDR3 is made up of 14 amino acids. Trimming removed 6 bases from V and 4 bases from J, with 17 bases in between. Germline V gene sequence: CDR1 DFQATT, CDR2 SNEGSKA (reference sequence). DNA of the CDR3: TGCAGTGCGAGTGATACGGGTTCGTCAGATACGCAGTATTTT. Translating it yields CSASDTGSSDTQYF.

V gene TRBV2 combines with J gene TRBJ1-6, with 9 bases matching TRBD1. The CDR3 is 15 residues long. J lost 5 bases, V lost 6 bases, and 5 bases had no gene match. Germline values: CDR1 SNHLY, CDR2 FYNNEI. The CDR3 protein is CASRDRGTDNSPLHF. The CDR3 DNA follows: TGTGCCAGCAGGGACAGGGGAACGGATAATTCACCCCTCCACTTT.

The chain couples TRBV5-1 to TRBJ2-1; 9 bases are shared with TRBD2. The junction had 3 bases not matched to a gene; V was cut back by 5 bases and J by 9 bases. This CDR3 spans 12 amino acids. Germline V CDR1 and CDR2: SGHRS, YFSETQ. The CDR3 is CASSLAGTEQFF. The CDR3 DNA reads as TGCGCCAGCAGTCTAGCGGGAACTGAGCAGTTCTTC.